This T cell receptor beta chain derives from a study of beta chain features in type 1 diabetes (dated 2018 in TCRdb). Concerning the study at large: Patients and healthy donors did not differ in mean age, gender distribution, total cell number or subset yield. A total of approximately 99,000,000 sorted cells were examined across all samples, and RNA yield correlated strongly with the number of cells per subset. In the study, recently diagnosed type 1 diabetes patients and matched healthy donors were compared on the TCRB repertoires of their sorted circulating CD4+ T cell subsets. Naive and central memory subsets were obtained from all 28 donors, but regulatory and stem cell-like memory subsets were isolated from only 8 patients and roughly 8 healthy donors. Study-wide conclusions, independent of this receptor: At VDJ recombination sites, patients with type 1 diabetes made fewer insertions and deleted more nucleotides, a pattern implying thymic rearrangement abnormalities. Because cDNA rather than genomic DNA was sequenced, highly expressing activated cells could have been over-represented, although no difference in activation and CD3 levels was found between groups. PCR may preferentially amplify shorter templates, but because patient and control samples were amplified and corrected together, any resulting skew would affect both groups equally. In all four CD4+ subsets, TCRB CDR3 length was moderately but significantly shorter in type 1 diabetes patients. The naive, central memory and regulatory TCRB repertoires appeared to resemble one another more closely among patients than among healthy donors. Because the HLA sub-analyses included only small numbers of individuals, any influence of HLA type on TCRB rearrangement was left unresolved.

A single peripheral blood draw of roughly 0.11 L on average was collected from each donor into heparinised tubes. Using a panel that included CD45RO, CCR7, CD25, CD127, CD95 and CD27, naive, central memory, regulatory and stem cell-like memory CD4+ T cells were sorted on a BD FACSAria II. All sorted populations exceeded 95% purity. PBMCs were separated immediately by Lymphoprep density gradient centrifugation and were stained directly, without being cultured. So that batch effects would be minimized, each experiment stained and sorted samples in pairs, pairing one healthy donor with one patient. Comment on this clone: Its recognized antigen is unknown. Qualities for individual bases were not recorded, and no much larger clone is one base off.

The CDR3 covers 14 residues, taking in both the cysteine and the phenylalanine. Of all the DNA, just the CDR3 is kept, 42 bases in frame from base 1. The germline ends are 10 bases apart after V is trimmed by 2 bases and J by 3 bases. In the germline V gene, CDR1 corresponds to KGHSH and CDR2 to LQKENI. The entire amount of isolated RNA was reverse transcribed using the High Capacity cDNA Reverse Transcription Kit, so the sequenced TCRB transcripts were expressed ones. Deep immunoSEQ sequencing was applied to naive, central memory and regulatory T cell samples, giving an average of roughly 3.5 million total reads per sample. Sorted cells were lysed in RLT buffer, and RNA was extracted using DNase-treated RNeasy Micro or Mini kits according to cell number. Each cell subset was processed on its own to prevent cross-contamination, while patient and healthy donor samples were processed together. The immunoSEQ multiplex PCR was used to amplify TCRB sequences from cDNA, generating 87-bp fragments that spanned the CDR3 region. Sequencing of the amplicons was performed on the Illumina HiSeq platform. Turning to the authors' computational methods: PCR bias was corrected computationally using synthetic template baselines, and reads within Hamming distance 2 were collapsed, with unmergeable singletons discarded. Reads were aligned against IMGT so that V, D and J genes, CDR3 length and insertions or deletions at six rearrangement sites could be assigned. Within each subset, clonotype counts were normalized to the number of sorted cells before true diversity and Gini coefficients were calculated with the tcR R package. Repertoire sharing was quantified using the overlap coefficient calculated on TCRB nucleotide sequences. Out-of-frame TCRB sequences from naive cells were analyzed as a proxy for the pre-selection repertoire. Not all clones reach the TCRdb copy of this immuneACCESS table, which keeps in-frame sequences only. Checked studies attribute under half of the gap to unresolved V genes and leave the rest unexplained. V and J calls and clone size follow that table, whereas D and trimming were derived from the DNA. The sample profile shows 680,000 or so clones; 10% to 15% of them were found once. The top ten hold less than 0.025% of the sample.

In this chain, TRBV18 is recombined with TRBJ2-5; the D call is tentative, TRBD1 or TRBD2, as each matches 5 bases. The clonotype comes from a man between 18 and 35 years old with type 1 diabetes. Sequenced: naive CD4+ T cells from blood. Taken with the paper, the label for cell subset or site translates to: true naive CD4+ T cells. The DNA sequence is as follows: TGTGCCAGCTCACCAAATCAGGGAGAAGAGACCCAGTACTTC. It translates to CASSPNQGEETQYF.